The rows below give T cell receptor beta chains drawn from one sample of a study of T cells in Graves' hyperthyroidism and ophthalmopathy. One entry per CDR3 protein results from TCRdb running MiXCR on the multiplex PCR reads. This sample has over 400,000 distinct CDR3 sequences; roughly 14% occur once, and the top ten carry 13%. Sequencing was carried out using blood. The receptors were sampled from a man aged 18 to 30 with Graves' ophthalmopathy. CDR3s include the opening cysteine and the closing phenylalanine or tryptophan. Fields, in order: CDR3 DNA, CDR3 protein, J gene, V gene, clone size, D gene. A D gene is named only where the DNA matches it firmly. A row's size may be missing; if present it is once, few, many or a size class.

DNA: TGCAGTGCTTCAAGAGGACTAGCGGGAGGGCAAGGGCAAAACGAGCAGTACTTC; CDR3: CSASRGLAGGQGQNEQYF; J: TRBJ2-7; V: TRBV20-1; size: few; D: TRBD2
DNA: TGCGCCAGCAGCCTGGACAGTCTTCAAGAGACCCAGTACTTC; CDR3: CASSLDSLQETQYF; J: TRBJ2-5; V: TRBV5-1; size: many; D: NA
DNA: TGTGCCAGCGCCTCTAGCACAGATACGCAGTATTTT; CDR3: CASASSTDTQYF; J: TRBJ2-3; V: TRBV12-3/TRBV12-4; size: many; D: NA
DNA: TGTGCCTGGAGTGGGCAGGGATCTGGCTATGGCTACACCTTC; CDR3: CAWSGQGSGYGYTF; J: TRBJ1-2; V: TRBV30; size: NA; D: NA
DNA: TGTGCCAGCAACCTAGGACAGAATAATTCACCCCTCCACTTT; CDR3: CASNLGQNNSPLHF; J: TRBJ1-6; V: TRBV5-6; size: NA; D: NA
DNA: TGTGCCAGCAGCGTTGAGACAGGGGTTCAGCCCCAGCATTTT; CDR3: CASSVETGVQPQHF; J: TRBJ1-5; V: TRBV7-9; size: NA; D: TRBD1
DNA: TGTGCCAGCAGTTATGGTCGAGTCCCGGGAGGTGAGACCCAGTACTTC; CDR3: CASSYGRVPGGETQYF; J: TRBJ2-5; V: TRBV27; size: NA; D: TRBD2
DNA: TGCAGTGCTAGAGAGGGGCGAGTGGCTTTAGCTTTCTTT; CDR3: CSAREGRVALAFF; J: TRBJ1-1; V: TRBV20-1; size: NA; D: NA
DNA: TGTGCCTACGAAGGACAGGGGATCACTGAAGCTTTCTTT; CDR3: CAYEGQGITEAFF; J: TRBJ1-1; V: TRBV30; size: many; D: TRBD1
DNA: TGCGCCAGCAGCATCGGACAGGATAACTATGGCTACACCTTC; CDR3: CASSIGQDNYGYTF; J: TRBJ1-2; V: TRBV5-1; size: few; D: TRBD1
DNA: TGTGCCAGCAGTACAATCCGGGAGACCCAGTACTTC; CDR3: CASSTIRETQYF; J: TRBJ2-5; V: TRBV13; size: many; D: NA
DNA: TGTGCCAGCATCGATGGACAGGGAAAATCCTACGAGCAGTACTTC; CDR3: CASIDGQGKSYEQYF; J: TRBJ2-7; V: TRBV6-4; size: NA; D: TRBD1
DNA: TGCGCCAGCAGCCCTGTCCCCAATGAGCAGTTCTTC; CDR3: CASSPVPNEQFF; J: TRBJ2-1; V: TRBV5-1; size: many; D: NA
DNA: TGCGCCAGCAGCCGGGGACAGGGGGCGAACACTGAAGCTTTCTTT; CDR3: CASSRGQGANTEAFF; J: TRBJ1-1; V: TRBV4-1; size: many; D: TRBD1
DNA: TGCGCCAGCAGAGGAGGGGCGGTCCAAGAGACCCAGTACTTC; CDR3: CASRGGAVQETQYF; J: TRBJ2-5; V: TRBV5-1; size: NA; D: NA
DNA: TGTGCCAGCAGTTCTCCGGGGACAGGCCAAGAGACCCAGTACTTC; CDR3: CASSSPGTGQETQYF; J: TRBJ2-5; V: TRBV12-3/TRBV12-4; size: many; D: TRBD1